This TCR beta chain derives from a study of Tregs in tolerant kidney transplant recipients. Recipients received nonmyeloablative bone marrow transplants from related graft donors, with transient mixed chimerism. Unstimulated Tregs (CD4+CD25+CD127-) and CD4+CD25- non-Tregs were sorted from PBMCs. Libraries were prepared by immunoSEQ multiplex PCR; TCRdb keeps only in-frame clonotypes and omits some of them. The table shows fewer than 95,000 clones, with 93% occurring only once. The ends were cut back, 0 bases at V and 3 bases at J, with 8 bases in the middle. Germline V CDR1 and CDR2: MGHDK, SYGVNS. The CDR3 is made up of 14 amino acids.

Source: CD4+ T cells from blood (PBMCs), taken 12 months after the transplant. The J gene is TRBJ2-5, the V gene TRBV25-1, with a weak D call TRBD1 (6 bases). This receptor was identified in a human patient who received a combined kidney and bone marrow transplant. Some T cells may be provided by the graft donor. CDR3 in DNA: TGTGCCAGCAGTGAATATCGGACAGAAGAGACCCAGTACTTC. Amino acids: CASSEYRTEETQYF.